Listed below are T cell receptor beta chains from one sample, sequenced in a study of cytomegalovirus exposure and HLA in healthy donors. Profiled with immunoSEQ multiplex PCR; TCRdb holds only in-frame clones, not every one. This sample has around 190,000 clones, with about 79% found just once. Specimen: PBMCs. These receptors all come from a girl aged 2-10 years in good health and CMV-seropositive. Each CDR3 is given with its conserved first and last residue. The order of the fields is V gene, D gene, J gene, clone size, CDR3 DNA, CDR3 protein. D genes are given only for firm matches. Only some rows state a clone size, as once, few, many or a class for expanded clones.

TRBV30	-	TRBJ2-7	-	TGTGCCGGGGGCGTCAGGGGCTTTTACGAGCAGTACTTC	CAGGVRGFYEQYF
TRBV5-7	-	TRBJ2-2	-	TGTGCCAGCAGACTAGCCTCTTTGGCCGGGGAGCTGTTTTTT	CASRLASLAGELFF
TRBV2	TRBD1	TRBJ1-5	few	TGTGCCAGCAGTCCCGACAGGGACCATCAGCCCCAGCATTTT	CASSPDRDHQPQHF
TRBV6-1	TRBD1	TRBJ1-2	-	TGTGCCAGCAGTCAAATAGGGACAGGGAATTATGGCTACACCTTC	CASSQIGTGNYGYTF
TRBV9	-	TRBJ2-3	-	TGTGCCAGCAGCGTTCGGGGCACAGATACGCAGTATTTT	CASSVRGTDTQYF
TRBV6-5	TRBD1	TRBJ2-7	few	TGTGCCAGCAGTTCACAGGGGACCTACTACGAGCAGTACTTC	CASSSQGTYYEQYF
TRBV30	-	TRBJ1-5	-	TGTGCCTGGAGTCCCCGGTCCGGGAGTCAGCCCCAGCATTTT	CAWSPRSGSQPQHF
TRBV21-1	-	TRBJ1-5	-	TGTGCCAGCAGCCCCTCCCGGCGGTATAGCAATCAGCCCCAGCATTTT	CASSPSRRYSNQPQHF
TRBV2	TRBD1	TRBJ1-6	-	TGTGCCAGCAGGCTAGACAGGGGCGCCCCTTCACCCCTCCACTTT	CASRLDRGAPSPLHF
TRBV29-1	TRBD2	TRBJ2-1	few	TGCAGCGTTGCGGGAGGGGGCTCCTACAATGAGCAGTTCTTC	CSVAGGGSYNEQFF
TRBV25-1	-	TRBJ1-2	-	TGTGCCAGCAGTCGGACTTCCTATGGCTACACCTTC	CASSRTSYGYTF
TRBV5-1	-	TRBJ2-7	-	TGCGCCAGCAGCTTGGGTACTAGCAACCACGAGCAGTACTTC	CASSLGTSNHEQYF
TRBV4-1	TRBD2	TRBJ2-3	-	TGCGCCAGCAGCCATTTCCCCGGGACTAGCGGCGACCAGGGTACGCAGTATTTT	CASSHFPGTSGDQGTQYF
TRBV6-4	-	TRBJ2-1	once	TGTGCCAGCAGGCGTACAGGGATTTGGGGCAATGAGCAGTTCTTC	CASRRTGIWGNEQFF
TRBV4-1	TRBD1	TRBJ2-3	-	TGCGCCAGCAGCCGACAGGGGGGGGATACGCAGTATTTT	CASSRQGGDTQYF
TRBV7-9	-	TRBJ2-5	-	TGTTCCAGCAGCCCAGAAACAACCCAGTACTTC	CSSSPETTQYF
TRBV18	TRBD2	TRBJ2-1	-	TGTGCCAGCTCACTTTCTTGGGGCGCGGGAGGTGACAATGAGCAGTTCTTC	CASSLSWGAGGDNEQFF
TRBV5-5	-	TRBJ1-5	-	TGTGCCAGCAGTTCCAGGGGTATGAGCAATCAGCCCCAGCATTTT	CASSSRGMSNQPQHF
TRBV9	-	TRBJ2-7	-	TGTGCCAGCAGCCCCCAGACAGCCTACGAGCAGTACTTC	CASSPQTAYEQYF
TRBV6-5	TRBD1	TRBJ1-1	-	TGTGCCAGCAGTGAACGACAGGGTGGCACTGAAGCTTTCTTT	CASSERQGGTEAFF
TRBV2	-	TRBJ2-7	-	TGTGCCAGCAGTGCTCAGGGGACCCTCTACGAGCAGTACTTC	CASSAQGTLYEQYF
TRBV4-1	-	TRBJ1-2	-	TGCGCCAGCAGCCCTCCCACAAACTATGGCTACACCTTC	CASSPPTNYGYTF
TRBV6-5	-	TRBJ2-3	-	TGTGCCGTTTACGGGGTAGGCACAGATACGCAGTATTTT	CAVYGVGTDTQYF
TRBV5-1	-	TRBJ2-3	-	TGCGCCAGCAAGTACGGGGGTATGACCTCTAGCACAGATACGCAGTATTTT	CASKYGGMTSSTDTQYF
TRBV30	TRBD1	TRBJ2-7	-	TGTGCCTGGAGTAAACGAGGGGGCGGCGAGCAGTACTTC	CAWSKRGGGEQYF
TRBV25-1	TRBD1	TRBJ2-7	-	TGTGCCAGCAGTGAACTGACAGGGGGACCTGGCGAGCAGTACTTC	CASSELTGGPGEQYF
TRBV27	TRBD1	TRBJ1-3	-	TGTGCCAGCAGTTTAGGACAGGAGCTAACCTCACTCTCTGGAAACACCATATATTTT	CASSLGQELTSLSGNTIYF
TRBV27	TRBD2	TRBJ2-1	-	TGTGCCAGCAGTCACGCCCCGGGACTAGCGCGCAATGAGCAGTTCTTC	CASSHAPGLARNEQFF
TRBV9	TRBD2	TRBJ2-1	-	TGTGCCAGCAGCGTAGATCCCTACATAGCGGGAGGGAGGAACAATGAGCAGTTCTTC	CASSVDPYIAGGRNNEQFF
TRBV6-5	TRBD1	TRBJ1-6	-	TGTGCCAGCACTCAGGGGGAGTTGAATTCACCCCTCCACTTT	CASTQGELNSPLHF
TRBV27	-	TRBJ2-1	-	TGTGCCAGCAGTGGAGTGGGTGTGTACAATGAGCAGTTCTTC	CASSGVGVYNEQFF